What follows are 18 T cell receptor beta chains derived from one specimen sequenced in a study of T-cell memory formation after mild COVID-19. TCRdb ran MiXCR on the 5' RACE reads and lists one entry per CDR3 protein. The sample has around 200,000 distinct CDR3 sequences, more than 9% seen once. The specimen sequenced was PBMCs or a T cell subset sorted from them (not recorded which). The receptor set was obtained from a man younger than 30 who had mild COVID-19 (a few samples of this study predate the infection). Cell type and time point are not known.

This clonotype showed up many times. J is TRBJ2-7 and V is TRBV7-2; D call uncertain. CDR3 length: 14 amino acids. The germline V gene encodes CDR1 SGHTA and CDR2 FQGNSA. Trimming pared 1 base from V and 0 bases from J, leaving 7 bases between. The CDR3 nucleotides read TGTGCCAGCAGCTTAGGGCCCTTCTCCTACGAGCAGTACTTC. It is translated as CASSLGPFSYEQYF. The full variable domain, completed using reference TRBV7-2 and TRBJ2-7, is GAGVSQSPSNKVTEKGKDVELRCDPISGHTALYWYRQSLGQGLEFLIYFQGNSAPDKSGLPSDRFSAERTGGSVSTLTIQRTQQEDSAVYLCASSLGPFSYEQYFGPGTRLTVT.

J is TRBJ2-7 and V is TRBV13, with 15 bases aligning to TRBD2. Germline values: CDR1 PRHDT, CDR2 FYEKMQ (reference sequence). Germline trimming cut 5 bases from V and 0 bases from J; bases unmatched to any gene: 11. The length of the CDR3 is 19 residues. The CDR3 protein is CASSRAPGLAGGNSYEQYF. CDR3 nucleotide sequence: TGTGCCAGCAGCAGGGCCCCGGGACTAGCGGGGGGAAACTCCTACGAGCAGTACTTC. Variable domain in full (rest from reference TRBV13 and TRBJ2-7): AAGVIQSPRHLIKEKRETATLKCYPIPRHDTVYWYQQGPGQDPQFLISFYEKMQSDKGSIPDRFSAQQFSDYHSELNMSSLELGDSALYFCASSRAPGLAGGNSYEQYFGPGTRLTVT.

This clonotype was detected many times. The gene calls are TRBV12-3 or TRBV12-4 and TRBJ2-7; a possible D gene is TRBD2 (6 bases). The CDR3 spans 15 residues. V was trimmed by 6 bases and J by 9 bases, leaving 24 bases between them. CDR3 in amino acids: CASSRARGDLSGQYF. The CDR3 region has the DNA TGTGCCAGCAGCCGAGCTCGCGGGGACCTCTCTGGGCAGTACTTC.

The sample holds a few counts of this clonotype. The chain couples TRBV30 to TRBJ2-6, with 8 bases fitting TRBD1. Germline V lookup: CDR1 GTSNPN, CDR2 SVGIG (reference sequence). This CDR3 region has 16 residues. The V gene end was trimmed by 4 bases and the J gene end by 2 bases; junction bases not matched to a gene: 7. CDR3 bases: TGTGCCTGGAATAGACAGGGGCTGGCTGGGGCCAACGTCCTGACTTTC. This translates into CAWNRQGLAGANVLTF.

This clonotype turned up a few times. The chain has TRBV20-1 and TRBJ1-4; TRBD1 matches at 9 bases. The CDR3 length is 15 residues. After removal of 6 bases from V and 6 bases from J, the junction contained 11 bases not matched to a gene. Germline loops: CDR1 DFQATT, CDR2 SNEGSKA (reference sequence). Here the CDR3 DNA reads TGCAGTGCACCCTCCAGGACAGGGGTTGATGAAAAACTGTTTTTT. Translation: CSAPSRTGVDEKLFF.

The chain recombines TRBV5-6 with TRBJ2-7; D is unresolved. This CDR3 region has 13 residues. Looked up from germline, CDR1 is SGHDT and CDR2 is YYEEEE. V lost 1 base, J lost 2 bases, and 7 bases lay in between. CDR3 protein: CASSLPNTYEQYV. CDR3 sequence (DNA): TGTGCCAGCAGCTTGCCGAACACCTACGAGCAGTACGTC.

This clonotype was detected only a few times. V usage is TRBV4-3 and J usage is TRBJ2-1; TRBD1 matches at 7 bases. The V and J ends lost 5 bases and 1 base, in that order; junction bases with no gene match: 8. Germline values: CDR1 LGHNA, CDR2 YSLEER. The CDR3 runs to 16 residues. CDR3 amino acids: CASSSTGTDSYNEQFF. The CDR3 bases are TGCGCCAGCAGCTCCACCGGGACAGATTCCTACAATGAGCAGTTCTTC.

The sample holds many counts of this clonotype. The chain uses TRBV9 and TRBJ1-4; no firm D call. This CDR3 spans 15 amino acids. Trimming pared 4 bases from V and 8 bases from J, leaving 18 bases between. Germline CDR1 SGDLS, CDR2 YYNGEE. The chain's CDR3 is CASSRGKGAGEKLFF. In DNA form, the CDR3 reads TGTGCCAGCAGCAGAGGGAAGGGAGCTGGGGAAAAACTGTTTTTT. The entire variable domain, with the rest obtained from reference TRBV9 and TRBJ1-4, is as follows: DSGVTQTPKHLITATGQRVTLRCSPRSGDLSVYWYQQSLDQGLQFLIQYYNGEERAKGNILERFSAQQFPDLHSELNLSSLELGDSALYFCASSRGKGAGEKLFFGSGTQLSVL.

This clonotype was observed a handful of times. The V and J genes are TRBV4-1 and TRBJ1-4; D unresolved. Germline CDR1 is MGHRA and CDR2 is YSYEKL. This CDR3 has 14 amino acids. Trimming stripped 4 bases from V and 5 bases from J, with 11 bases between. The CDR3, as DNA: TGCGCCAGCAGCCCGTTGGGGTTGAATGAAAAACTGTTTTTT. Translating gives CASSPLGLNEKLFF.

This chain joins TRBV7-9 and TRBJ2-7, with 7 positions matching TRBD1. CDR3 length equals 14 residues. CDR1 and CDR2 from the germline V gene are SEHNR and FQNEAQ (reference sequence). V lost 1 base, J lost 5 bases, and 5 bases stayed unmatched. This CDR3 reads CASSLVLGGHEQYF. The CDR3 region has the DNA TGTGCCAGCAGCTTAGTCCTAGGGGGCCACGAGCAGTACTTC.

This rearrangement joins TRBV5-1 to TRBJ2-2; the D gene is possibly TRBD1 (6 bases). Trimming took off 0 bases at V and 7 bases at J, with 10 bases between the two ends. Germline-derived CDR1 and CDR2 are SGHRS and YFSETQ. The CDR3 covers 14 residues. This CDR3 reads CASSLDRESGELFF. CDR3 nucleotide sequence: TGCGCCAGCAGCTTGGACAGGGAGAGCGGGGAGCTGTTTTTT.

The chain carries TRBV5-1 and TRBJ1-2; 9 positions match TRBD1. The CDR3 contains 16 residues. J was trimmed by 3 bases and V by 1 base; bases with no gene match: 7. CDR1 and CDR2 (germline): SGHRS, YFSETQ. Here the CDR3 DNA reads TGCGCCAGCAGCTTGACCGGACAGGGGAACTACTATGGCTACACCTTC. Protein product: CASSLTGQGNYYGYTF.

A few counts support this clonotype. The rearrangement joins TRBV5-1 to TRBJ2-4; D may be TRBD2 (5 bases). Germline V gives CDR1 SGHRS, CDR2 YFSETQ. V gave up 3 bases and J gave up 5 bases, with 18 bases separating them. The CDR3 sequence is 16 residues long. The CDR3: CASSWAGNDYENIQYF. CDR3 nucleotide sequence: TGCGCCAGCAGCTGGGCCGGGAATGACTATGAAAACATTCAGTACTTC.

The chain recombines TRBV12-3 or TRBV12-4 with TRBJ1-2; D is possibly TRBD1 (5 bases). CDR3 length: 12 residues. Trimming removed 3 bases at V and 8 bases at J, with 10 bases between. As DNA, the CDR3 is TGTGCCAGCAGTTTTGGGGGTTGGGGCTACACCTTC. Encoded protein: CASSFGGWGYTF.

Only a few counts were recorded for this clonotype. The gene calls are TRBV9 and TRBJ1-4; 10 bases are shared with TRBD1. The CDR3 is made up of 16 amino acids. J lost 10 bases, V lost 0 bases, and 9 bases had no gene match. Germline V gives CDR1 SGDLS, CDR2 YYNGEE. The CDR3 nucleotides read TGTGCCAGCAGCGTAGGTTTGGGACAGGGGTCGGCAAAACTGTTTTTT. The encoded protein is CASSVGLGQGSAKLFF. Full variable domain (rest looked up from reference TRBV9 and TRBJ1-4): DSGVTQTPKHLITATGQRVTLRCSPRSGDLSVYWYQQSLDQGLQFLIQYYNGEERAKGNILERFSAQQFPDLHSELNLSSLELGDSALYFCASSVGLGQGSAKLFFGSGTQLSVL.

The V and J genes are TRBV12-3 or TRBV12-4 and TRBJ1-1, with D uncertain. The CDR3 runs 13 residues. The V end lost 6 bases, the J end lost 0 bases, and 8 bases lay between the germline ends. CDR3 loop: CASSIQLNTEAFF. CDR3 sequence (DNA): TGTGCCAGCAGCATTCAATTGAACACTGAAGCTTTCTTT.

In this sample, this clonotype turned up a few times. CDR3 protein: CASSYPGRHTGELFF. In DNA, the CDR3 is TGTGCCAGCAGTTACCCCGGGAGGCACACCGGGGAGCTGTTTTTT. This chain links TRBV6-2 or TRBV6-3 with TRBJ2-2; the match to TRBD2 covers 7 bases. The CDR3 has 15 amino acids. The germline V gene encodes CDR1 MNHEY and CDR2 SVGEGT. After removal of 2 bases from V and 3 bases from J, the junction contained 3 bases not matched to a gene.

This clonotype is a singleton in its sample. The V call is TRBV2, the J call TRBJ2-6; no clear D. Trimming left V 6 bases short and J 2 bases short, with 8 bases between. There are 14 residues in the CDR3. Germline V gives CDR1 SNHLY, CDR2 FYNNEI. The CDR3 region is CASRDIAGANVLTF. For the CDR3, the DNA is TGTGCCAGCAGAGATATCGCTGGGGCCAACGTCCTGACTTTC.